This T cell receptor (beta chain) was found in a study of blood T cell repertoires in COVID-19. Data came from immunoSEQ multiplex PCR; TCRdb stores just in-frame clones and leaves some out. The profile covers about 64,000 clones, with 81% appearing a single time and 15% taken by the ten largest. The germline CDR1 and CDR2 sequences are LNHDA and SQIVND (reference sequence). V lost 2 bases, J lost 3 bases, and 14 bases stayed unmatched. This CDR3 has 19 amino acids. J is TRBJ2-2 and V is TRBV19; 8 bases fit TRBD1. The material sequenced was peripheral blood. The receptor was derived from an elderly man with acute or convalescent COVID-19. The CDR3 DNA sequence: TGTGCCAGTAGTATAAGGGCAGGGGGCGTAGGAGAGGACACCGGGGAGCTGTTTTTT. Protein sequence: CASSIRAGGVGEDTGELFF.